A selection of T cell receptor beta chains follows, all from one sample in a study of shared clonotypes between healthy human individuals. The data were produced by immunoSEQ multiplex PCR, yet TCRdb's version contains in-frame clones alone and is incomplete. This table holds 2 million to 2.5 million clones, roughly 91% found once. The sequenced sample was naive CD8+ T cells from PBMCs. All receptors come from a man in his late teens or twenties in good health. Some clones in this sample may be carry-over from other donors' samples. The CDR3 runs from the conserved cysteine through the conserved F or W. The D gene is left open where the match is weak. Clone size appears in some rows only: once, few, many, or a class for an expanded clone.

>-|TRBJ2-4|-|TRBV28
TGTGCCAGCAGTTTAATGGGGGAAAGGGACCTGCACTTC
CASSLMGERDLHF
>TRBD2|TRBJ2-7|once|TRBV29-1
TGCAGCGTTGCTAGCGGGAGTTGGGAGCAGTACTTC
CSVASGSWEQYF
>TRBD1|TRBJ2-1|once|TRBV30
TGTGCCTGGGAGCTCGGACAGGGGAGGTTGGATGAGCAGTTCTTC
CAWELGQGRLDEQFF
>-|TRBJ1-5|-|TRBV7-2
TGTGCCAGCAGCCCCAAGGACAGAATTAATCAGCCCCAGCATTTT
CASSPKDRINQPQHF
>-|TRBJ1-3|-|TRBV15
TGTGCCACCAGCAGAGATCTCGGGTGGCGAAACACCATATATTTT
CATSRDLGWRNTIYF
>-|TRBJ1-5|-|TRBV19
TGTGCCAGTAGTGGTTTCTCCCAGGGCGGGCAGCCCCAGCATTTT
CASSGFSQGGQPQHF
>-|TRBJ2-1|-|TRBV25-1
TGTGCCAGCGGCCCCGGGACTTCCTACAATGAGCAGTTCTTC
CASGPGTSYNEQFF
>-|TRBJ2-2|-|TRBV28
TGTGCCACCGCCGTGGGGGTCCGCACCGGGGAGCTGTTTTTT
CATAVGVRTGELFF
>-|TRBJ1-1|-|TRBV28
TGTGCCAGCAGTCCCGCGGGGGCTGAAGCTTTCTTT
CASSPAGAEAFF
>TRBD1|TRBJ2-3|-|TRBV5-1
TGCGCCAGCAGCTTATGGACAGGGGGCGTGGATACGCAGTATTTT
CASSLWTGGVDTQYF
>TRBD1|TRBJ2-2|-|TRBV5-1
TGCGCCAGCAGCCACGGGACAGGGGGCGGCGGGGAGCTGTTTTTT
CASSHGTGGGGELFF
>-|TRBJ2-5|-|TRBV30
TGTGCCTGGAGTGTACCCCGCCAAGAGACCCAGTACTTC
CAWSVPRQETQYF
>-|TRBJ1-5|-|TRBV10-3
TGTGCCATCAGTGAGTCGAGGGGGGATCAGCCCCAGCATTTT
CAISESRGDQPQHF
>-|TRBJ1-1|-|TRBV4-3
TGCGCCAGCAGCCAAGACACGGGGAACACTGAAGCTTTCTTT
CASSQDTGNTEAFF
>TRBD1|TRBJ1-2|-|TRBV29-1
TGCAGCGTTGAAGAGCAGGGGGCGGACTATGGCTACACCTTC
CSVEEQGADYGYTF
>TRBD2|TRBJ2-7|-|TRBV7-9
TGTGCCAGCAGCACGGCGGGGGCCTACGAGCAGTACTTC
CASSTAGAYEQYF
>TRBD2|TRBJ2-2|-|TRBV7-2
TGTGCCAGCAGCTTAGAGCGGGGGGCGAACACCGGGGAGCTGTTTTTT
CASSLERGANTGELFF
>-|TRBJ2-7|-|TRBV2
TGTGCCAGCAATATCACCCCTCCTCCCTACGAGCAGTACTTC
CASNITPPPYEQYF
>TRBD1|TRBJ1-2|few|TRBV10-2
TGCGCCAGCAGTGAGAACTATCGGGACAGCCACACCTTC
CASSENYRDSHTF
>-|TRBJ1-2|-|TRBV30
TGTGCCTGGGGGACCTTGGGGTTCTCCTATGGCTACACCTTC
CAWGTLGFSYGYTF
>-|TRBJ2-7|-|TRBV5-4
TGTGCCAGCAGCTCCAGGGGTGAGACCTACGAGCAGTACTTC
CASSSRGETYEQYF
>TRBD2|TRBJ2-1|once|TRBV30
TGTGCCTGGAGTGGGTTGGAATCTAGCGGCGTATACAATGAGCAGTTCTTC
CAWSGLESSGVYNEQFF
>-|TRBJ1-1|-|TRBV29-1
TGCAGCGTGTACAGTGGGGAGGACACTGAAGCTTTCTTT
CSVYSGEDTEAFF
>TRBD1|TRBJ1-2|-|TRBV5-6
TGTGCCAGCAGCTCACTCCGGGGACAGGGAGGCTACACCTTC
CASSSLRGQGGYTF
>-|TRBJ1-4|-|TRBV19
TGTGCCAGTAGTATTTGGGGTGAAAAACTGTTTTTT
CASSIWGEKLFF
>TRBD2|TRBJ2-1|-|TRBV19
TGTGCCAGTAGGGGCGGGAGGGCCGGTGAGCAGTTCTTC
CASRGGRAGEQFF
>-|TRBJ1-2|-|TRBV7-9
TGTGCCAGCAGCTTAGAGGTCAGGGGATATGGCTACACCTTC
CASSLEVRGYGYTF
>TRBD2|TRBJ2-1|-|TRBV7-8
TGTGCCAGCAGCCCTAGCGGAACCGGGCTTGAGCAGTTCTTC
CASSPSGTGLEQFF
>-|TRBJ2-2|-|TRBV28
TGTGCCAGCAGTACAGGGACGGCGAACACCGGGGAGCTGTTTTTT
CASSTGTANTGELFF
>-|TRBJ2-1|-|TRBV5-1
TGCGCCAGCAGCTTGGCCCTAGGATCATCCTACAATGAGCAGTTCTTC
CASSLALGSSYNEQFF
>-|TRBJ1-3|-|TRBV7-8
TGTGCCAGCAGCTTAAGTACAGGGCAAGGAAACACCATATATTTT
CASSLSTGQGNTIYF
>-|TRBJ2-7|-|TRBV6-1
TGTGCCAGCAGTGAACTGTGGGGGCGTAACGAGCAGTACTTC
CASSELWGRNEQYF
>-|TRBJ1-2|-|TRBV28
TGTGCCAGCAGTTTTCACGCAACTAACTATGGCTACACCTTC
CASSFHATNYGYTF
>-|TRBJ1-2|-|TRBV28
TGTGCCAGCAGTTTCTCATCGACAGGACCATATGGCTACACCTTC
CASSFSSTGPYGYTF
>-|TRBJ1-1|-|TRBV7-6
TGTGCCAGCAGCTTAGCCCCGGGGGGGGATACTGAAGCTTTCTTT
CASSLAPGGDTEAFF
>TRBD1|TRBJ2-3|-|TRBV28
TGTGCCAGCAGTGCGACAGGGGGTTACGCAGATACGCAGTATTTT
CASSATGGYADTQYF
>-|TRBJ1-2|-|TRBV19
TGTGCCAGCCAACCCTGGGGGCGGAGATATGGCTACACCTTC
CASQPWGRRYGYTF
>-|TRBJ2-7|-|TRBV27
TGTGCCAGCAGTTTAGGACCGTTCTACGAGCAGTACTTC
CASSLGPFYEQYF
>-|TRBJ2-1|-|TRBV7-7
TGTGCCAGCAGCCCACAGGGACCGAGCTCCTACAATGAGCAGTTCTTC
CASSPQGPSSYNEQFF
>TRBD1|TRBJ2-7|-|TRBV28
TGTGCCAGCAGCCGGACAGGGATCGAGCAGTACTTC
CASSRTGIEQYF
>TRBD1|TRBJ2-7|-|TRBV7-9
TGTGCCAGCAGCCGCCAGGGGGTTCCCTACGAGCAGTACTTC
CASSRQGVPYEQYF
>TRBD1|TRBJ2-1|once|TRBV6-5
TGTGCCAGCAGTTACTCGAGAGCAGGGGGCGATGAGCAGTTCTTC
CASSYSRAGGDEQFF
>TRBD1|TRBJ1-5|-|TRBV9
TGTGCCAGCAGCGTAGGGACAGGGGATCAGCCCCAGCATTTT
CASSVGTGDQPQHF
>TRBD1|TRBJ2-5|-|TRBV4-3
TGCGCCAGCAGCCAAGGATCGGGACAGGGGGAGACCCAGTACTTC
CASSQGSGQGETQYF
>TRBD2|TRBJ2-1|-|TRBV7-9
TGTGCCAGCAGCTCGGCGGGGGTCCCGGCGAATGAGCAGTTCTTC
CASSSAGVPANEQFF
>-|TRBJ2-7|-|TRBV27
TGTGCCAGCAGTACCAGCCCCGGGACACTCCTCTCCGAGCAGTACTTC
CASSTSPGTLLSEQYF
>-|TRBJ1-1|-|TRBV11-3
TGTGCCAGCAGCTTGGGAGGGCCCGGCGCGTCCACTGAAGCTTTCTTT
CASSLGGPGASTEAFF
>-|TRBJ1-5|-|TRBV7-8
TGTGCCAGCAGCTTAGCCGGAAAGCCAGTTCAGCATTTT
CASSLAGKPVQHF
>-|TRBJ2-3|-|TRBV27
TGTGCCAGCCGAATTGGGGATACGCAGTATTTT
CASRIGDTQYF
>-|TRBJ1-1|few|TRBV29-1
TGCAGCGTTCACCGGGAAGACACTGAAGCTTTCTTT
CSVHREDTEAFF
>-|TRBJ2-1|once|TRBV9
TGTGCCAGCAGCGTAGGGGGAGCCGGGGATGAGCAGTTCTTC
CASSVGGAGDEQFF
>-|TRBJ1-1|-|TRBV5-1
TGCGCCAGCAGCGAGGAAACCACTGAAGCTTTCTTT
CASSEETTEAFF
>-|TRBJ1-5|once|TRBV9
TGTGCCAGCAGCGTAGAGGGTTGGGGGCATCAGCCCCAGCATTTT
CASSVEGWGHQPQHF
>TRBD2|TRBJ2-7|-|TRBV27
TGTGCCAGCAGTTTTCGCGGGAGTAAAAACGAGCAGTACTTC
CASSFRGSKNEQYF
>-|TRBJ2-2|-|TRBV4-3
TGCGCCAGCAGCCAAGATCCCCGCGACCTCACCGGGGAGCTGTTTTTT
CASSQDPRDLTGELFF